Below, one TCR beta chain is given with its context. Its cognate antigen is unknown. This sample is part of a study of long-term antiretroviral therapy in people with HIV. About the study: It was about a decade before the 2015 immediate-ART recommendation that the earliest samples were taken. The study, taken as a whole, reports: Pre-ART clonal expansion yielded clones that dominated the repertoire at all time points.

Run at survey level, the immunoSEQ assay was version v3.0. Profiling relied on immunoSEQ multiplex PCR, and the TCRdb table lists in-frame clones only, not all of them. The sample records just under 35,000 clones, more than 75% being singletons. J was trimmed by 4 bases and V by 4 bases; bases with no gene match: 4. This CDR3 is built from 14 residues. Per the germline V gene, CDR1 is LNHDA and CDR2 is SQIVND (reference sequence). The sequences come from unsorted PBMCs, collected approximately 2.9 years before starting antiretroviral therapy. The V and J genes are TRBV19 and TRBJ1-2; 9 nucleotides agree with TRBD1. This clonotype was sampled from a woman aged 30 to 39 with HIV. For the CDR3, the DNA is TGTGCCAGTAGTAGAGGACAGGGGATCTATGGCTACACCTTC. It is translated as CASSRGQGIYGYTF. The full variable domain, rest sourced from reference TRBV19 and TRBJ1-2, is DGGITQSPKYLFRKEGQNVTLSCEQNLNHDAMYWYRQDPGQGLRLIYYSQIVNDFQKGDIAEGYSVSREKKESFPLTVTSAQKNPTAFYLCASSRGQGIYGYTFGSGTRLTVV.